This entry lists 7 T cell receptor beta chains sequenced from one sample in a study of T cell repertoires in cytomegalovirus infection. No antigen has been identified for these receptors. TCRdb reprocessed the reads with MiXCR, giving one entry per CDR3 protein. The profile shows about 700,000 distinct CDR3 sequences, roughly 30% of them singletons. The sequences come from cultured PBMCs, collected from culture after CMV antigen stimulation. All receptors come from a human donor in good health (CMV status not recorded). Some clones in this sample may be carry-over from other donors' samples.

This rearrangement joins TRBV5-1 to TRBJ2-1; maybe TRBD2 (6 bases). The CDR3 is 17 residues long. Per the germline V gene, CDR1 is SGHRS and CDR2 is YFSETQ. V was trimmed by 3 bases and J by 2 bases, leaving 18 bases between them. This chain's CDR3 is CASSWDSGWNAYNEQFF. The CDR3, as DNA: TGCGCCAGCAGCTGGGACTCTGGCTGGAACGCCTACAATGAGCAGTTCTTC.

The chain has TRBV4-2 and TRBJ1-1, with D possibly TRBD1 on 6 matching bases. V was pared by 0 bases and J by 7 bases, with 15 bases between. The germline gives CDR1 LGHNA, CDR2 YNFKEQ. This CDR3 is 15 amino acids long. The CDR3 DNA sequence: TGTGCCAGCAGCCAAGACCGGCAGGGGATGGTTGAAGCTTTCTTT. Its protein product is CASSQDRQGMVEAFF.

This clonotype has only a few counts. This rearrangement joins TRBV7-2 to TRBJ1-2; D is perhaps TRBD1 (6 bases). Germline V gene data show CDR1 as SGHTA and CDR2 as FQGNSA. Trimming pared 3 bases from V and 0 bases from J, leaving 11 bases between. The CDR3 has 15 amino acids. The CDR3 is CASSFGGATNYGYTF. The CDR3 nucleotides are TGTGCCAGCAGCTTCGGGGGCGCAACTAACTATGGCTACACCTTC.

In regard to this clonotype: A read error is possible here, since a much larger clone lies one base away. The chain uses TRBV7-2 and TRBJ2-5; D unclear. The CDR3 is made up of 17 amino acids. In germline, CDR1 is SGHTA, CDR2 FQGNSA. Between the trimmed V and J ends, which lost 3 bases and 5 bases, there was a span of 22 bases. Here the CDR3 reads CASSFTLGLYTCETQYF. For the CDR3, the DNA is TGTGCCAGCAGCTTTACGTTGGGCCTTTACACCTGCGAGACCCAGTACTTC.

This clonotype was seen a few times. CDR3 sequence reads: CASSMGGSSYNSPLHF. DNA of the CDR3: TGTGCCAGCAGCATGGGAGGGAGCTCCTATAATTCACCCCTCCACTTT. The chain has TRBV5-3 and TRBJ1-6; D remains unclear. Being an ORF, TRBV5-3 has a function that is uncertain. The CDR3 contains 16 residues. V gave up 8 bases and J gave up 0 bases, with 15 bases separating them.

This chain connects TRBV7-6 to TRBJ2-7, with TRBD2 matching 7 bases. Germline CDR1 SGHVS, CDR2 FNYEAQ. This CDR3 has 14 amino acids. The V and J ends lost 1 base and 3 bases, in that order; junction bases with no gene match: 3. CDR3 region: CASSLEAGVYEQYF. CDR3 coding DNA: TGTGCCAGCAGCTTAGAGGCGGGAGTCTACGAGCAGTACTTC.

The CDR3 protein is CASSSGTDYYEQYF. The CDR3 DNA reads as TGTGCCAGCTCGTCCGGGACTGATTACTACGAGCAGTACTTC. The chain carries TRBV27 and TRBJ2-7, with D possibly matching TRBD2 (6 bases). The CDR3 is 14 amino acids. V was trimmed by 8 bases and J by 3 bases, leaving 17 bases between them. The germline V gene has CDR1 MNHEY and CDR2 SMNVEV (reference sequence).